Listed here are 12 T cell receptor beta chains from one sample, sequenced in a study of blood T cell repertoires in COVID-19. Produced via immunoSEQ multiplex PCR; TCRdb's table is partial and in-frame only. The sample holds about 150,000 clones, about 80% seen once. Sequenced sample: peripheral blood. The receptors were gathered from a woman between 55 and 75 years old with acute or convalescent COVID-19.

The rearrangement links TRBV27 to TRBJ1-4; 11 nucleotides match TRBD1. V trimming: 5 bases; J trimming: 8 bases; junction bases outside the gene matches: 10. The CDR3 runs 16 residues. Looked up from germline, CDR1 is MNHEY and CDR2 is SMNVEV (reference sequence). This CDR3 reads CASSRLGQGGREKLFF. The CDR3 DNA follows: TGTGCCAGCAGTCGACTGGGACAGGGGGGTCGAGAAAAACTGTTTTTT.

The rearrangement links TRBV5-5 to TRBJ1-2; 10 bases align to TRBD1. V lost 4 bases to trimming and J lost 8 bases; unmatched junction nucleotides: 11. CDR1 is SGHKS, CDR2 YYEKEE, per germline (reference sequence). This CDR3 comprises 15 residues. The CDR3 reads CASSQTGGAARGYTF. Written as DNA, the CDR3 is TGTGCCAGCAGCCAGACAGGGGGCGCCGCGAGGGGCTACACCTTC.

This chain connects TRBV18 to TRBJ2-1, with 10 bases identical to TRBD2. Germline CDR1 is KGHSH and CDR2 is LQKENI. CDR3 length: 16 residues. V shed 3 bases, J shed 9 bases, and the junction held 11 bases outside the gene matches. The CDR3 reads CASSPTVAGGQGEQFF. In nucleotides, the CDR3 is TGTGCCAGCTCACCCACAGTAGCGGGGGGCCAGGGTGAGCAGTTCTTC.

This clone was detected only once. V is TRBV20-1 and J is TRBJ1-1; D may be TRBD1 (6 bases). Trimming shortened V by 5 bases and J by 5 bases, and 9 bases separated the two germline ends. Germline CDR1 reads DFQATT; CDR2 reads SNEGSKA (reference sequence). The CDR3 extends over 11 amino acids. CDR3 region: CSALRGTEAFF. In DNA form, the CDR3 reads TGCAGTGCTCTGAGGGGGACTGAAGCTTTCTTT.

This clone was observed a few times. This chain uses TRBV28 with TRBJ1-5, with D possibly TRBD1 on 5 matching bases. The CDR3 is 18 amino acids. CDR1 is MDHEN and CDR2 is SYDVKM in the germline V gene. The V gene lost 3 bases and the J gene lost 3 bases, with 21 bases spanning the gap. Written as DNA, the CDR3 is TGTGCCAGCAGTTTCCCTTGGGGGGGGGTGGATGACAATCAGCCCCAGCATTTT. Its protein product is CASSFPWGGVDDNQPQHF.

This chain joins TRBV20-1 and TRBJ1-2; D unclear. This CDR3 region has 10 residues. The V end lost 3 bases, the J end lost 3 bases, and 2 bases lay between the germline ends. Germline lookup yields CDR1 DFQATT and CDR2 SNEGSKA (reference sequence). The CDR3 coding sequence is TGCAGTGCTAGCTACTATGGCTACACCTTC. It is translated as CSASYYGYTF.

Points on this clone: This specimen includes other DNA sequences encoding the same CDR3. The chain has TRBV28 and TRBJ1-6, with 10 bases that match TRBD1. V dropped 4 bases and J dropped 4; count of bases not matched to a gene: 1. Germline V gives CDR1 MDHEN, CDR2 SYDVKM. The CDR3 runs 15 residues. The CDR3 sequence is CASSSGQGYNSPLHF. CDR3 nucleotides: TGTGCCAGCAGTTCGGGACAGGGGTATAATTCACCCCTCCACTTT.

The chain employs TRBV3-1 (or the pseudogene TRBV3-2) and TRBJ2-1; unclear D gene. CDR3 length: 18 amino acids. Looked up from germline, CDR1 is LGHDT and CDR2 is YNNKEL (reference sequence). V was shortened by 4 bases and J by 0 bases, with 19 bases between the two germline ends. The CDR3 DNA reads as TGTGCCAGCAGCCCCAATAACCTATTACAGAGCTCCTACAATGAGCAGTTCTTC. It translates to CASSPNNLLQSSYNEQFF.

V is TRBV5-1 and J is TRBJ2-1, with a tentative D call TRBD2 (7 bases). From germline, CDR1 is SGHRS and CDR2 YFSETQ. Trimming cost V 1 base and J 5 bases, with 13 bases left between them. The CDR3 spans 15 residues. As DNA, the CDR3 is TGCGCCAGCAGCTTGTTGAGGGGGGGCCACAATGAGCAGTTCTTC. Translation gives CASSLLRGGHNEQFF. Drawing the rest from reference TRBV5-1 and TRBJ2-1, the complete variable domain is KAGVTQTPRYLIKTRGQQVTLSCSPISGHRSVSWYQQTPGQGLQFLFEYFSETQRNKGNFPGRFSGRQFSNSRSEMNVSTLELGDSALYLCASSLLRGGHNEQFFGPGTRLTVL.

This clone was seen once. The genes are TRBV7-8 and TRBJ1-2; 10 bases match TRBD1. The CDR3 consists of 15 residues. The germline V gene has CDR1 SGHVS and CDR2 FQNEAQ. V was pared by 4 bases and J by 3 bases, with 5 bases of the junction left unmatched. CDR3 residues: CASSSRDRGDYGYTF. DNA of the CDR3: TGTGCCAGCAGCTCCCGGGACAGGGGTGACTATGGCTACACCTTC.

The chain uses TRBV7-6 and TRBJ2-3, with a possible D match to TRBD1 (5 bases). V was clipped by 5 bases and J by 0 bases, with 15 bases between them. The CDR3 extends over 16 amino acids. Germline CDR1 SGHVS, CDR2 FNYEAQ. The CDR3 DNA is TGTGCCAGCAGCCCCGCAGCAGGGCTTAGCACAGATACGCAGTATTTT. Protein product: CASSPAAGLSTDTQYF.

This clone was observed many times. The V gene is TRBV29-1, the J gene TRBJ1-3; D remains unclear. Germline V gene sequence: CDR1 SQVTM, CDR2 ANQGSEA. V lost 6 bases to trimming and J lost 4 bases, with 19 bases between them. This CDR3 is built from 15 residues. CDR3 sequence: CSVRVPRSAGNTIYF. For the CDR3, the DNA is TGCAGCGTGAGGGTACCCCGGAGTGCGGGAAACACCATATATTTT.